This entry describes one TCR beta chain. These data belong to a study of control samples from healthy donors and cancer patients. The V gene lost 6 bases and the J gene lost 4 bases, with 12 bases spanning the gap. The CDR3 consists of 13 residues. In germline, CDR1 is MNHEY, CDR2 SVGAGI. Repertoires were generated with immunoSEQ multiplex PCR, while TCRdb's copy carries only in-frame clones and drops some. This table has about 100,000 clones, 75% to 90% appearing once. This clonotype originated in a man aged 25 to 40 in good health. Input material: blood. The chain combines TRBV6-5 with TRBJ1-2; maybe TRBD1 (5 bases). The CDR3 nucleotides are TGTGCCAGCAGCCCGGGGGACCGCTATGGCTACACCTTC. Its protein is CASSPGDRYGYTF.